The rows below give T cell receptor beta chains drawn from one sample of a study of T cells in lung cancer brain metastases. Assay used: immunoSEQ multiplex PCR; TCRdb lists only in-frame clones, some missing. Among roughly 6,600 clones, 75% to 90% were seen once, and the ten largest hold 4% to 6%. Source material: tumor tissue from the primary lung tumor. The receptor set was obtained from a man in his fifties or sixties with non-small cell lung cancer. Each CDR3 is given with its conserved first and last residue. D genes are given only for firm matches. Clone size appears in some rows only: once, few, many, or a class for an expanded clone.

TRBJ2-2 | TRBV27 | 16 | NA | NA | TGTGCCAGCAGCCTAAAGGTCCAGGTCGAGACCGGGGAGCTGTTTTTT | CASSLKVQVETGELFF
TRBJ2-3 | TRBV5-1 | 16 | TRBD2 | NA | TGCGCCAGCAGTTCTGGGACTAGCGGGGGCACAGATACGCAGTATTTT | CASSSGTSGGTDTQYF
TRBJ2-3 | TRBV21-1 | 13 | NA | NA | TGTGCCAGCAGCGACATAGGATTGGATACGCAATATTTT | CASSDIGLDTQYF
TRBJ1-3 | TRBV30 | 15 | NA | NA | TGTGCCTGGAGTGTATGGACAAACTCTGGAAACACCATATATTTT | CAWSVWTNSGNTIYF
TRBJ1-6 | TRBV30 | 14 | NA | NA | TGTGCCTGGAGTGCGACAGTAACATCGGGGCCCCTCCACTTT | CAWSATVTSGPLHF
TRBJ1-4 | TRBV19 | 14 | NA | NA | TGTGCCAGTAGTATACTGAGTGGACCGGAAAAACTGTTTTTT | CASSILSGPEKLFF
TRBJ1-4 | TRBV6-1 | 13 | NA | NA | TGTGCCAGCAGGGGGTTTACCAGTGAAAAACTGTTTTTT | CASRGFTSEKLFF
TRBJ2-1 | TRBV5-1 | 14 | NA | NA | TGCGCCAGCAGCTTGGGGGGAATATACAATGAGCAGTTCTTC | CASSLGGIYNEQFF
TRBJ1-1 | TRBV5-1 | 17 | NA | NA | TGCGCCAGCAGCTCATTGACCGGGTCCCCTTTGAACACTGAAGCTTTCTTT | CASSSLTGSPLNTEAFF
TRBJ2-1 | TRBV19 | 16 | NA | NA | TGTGCCAGTAGTATGGATCTTGGAATGGCTTACAATGAGCAGTTCTTC | CASSMDLGMAYNEQFF
TRBJ1-1 | TRBV6-1 | 14 | NA | NA | TGTGCCAGCAGTCTTTCATCAGGGCAGATTGAAGCTTTCTTT | CASSLSSGQIEAFF
TRBJ1-1 | TRBV7-9 | 15 | NA | NA | TGTGCCAGCAGCTTAGGAGGCAGGGGGAACACTGAAGCTTTCTTT | CASSLGGRGNTEAFF
TRBJ1-1 | TRBV16 | 13 | TRBD1 | NA | TGTGCCAGCAGCCAGTACAGGGGGACTGAAGCTTTCTTT | CASSQYRGTEAFF
TRBJ1-1 | TRBV5-1 | 14 | NA | NA | TGCGCCAGCAGCTTGGATTCAGGGTACACTGAAGCTTTCTTT | CASSLDSGYTEAFF
TRBJ2-7 | TRBV2 | 14 | TRBD1 | NA | TGTGCCAGTATTGGACAGGGTAATATCTACGAGCAGTACTTC | CASIGQGNIYEQYF
TRBJ1-1 | TRBV6-5 | 13 | NA | NA | TGTGCCAGCAGTTACCGTGGGGGGCGCAAGGATTTCTTT | CASSYRGGRKDFF
TRBJ1-2 | TRBV7-3 | 14 | NA | NA | TGTGCCAGCAGCCTATACAGGGTTGAGGATGGCTACACCTTC | CASSLYRVEDGYTF
TRBJ2-1 | TRBV7-2 | 16 | TRBD2 | NA | TGTGCCAGCAGCTTAGGCATTGGCGGGGGGGCAAATGAGCAGTTCTTC | CASSLGIGGGANEQFF
TRBJ2-3 | TRBV7-9 | 16 | NA | NA | TGTGCCAGCAGCTTAGGGCTAGCGAACTTCACAGATACGCAGTATTTT | CASSLGLANFTDTQYF
TRBJ1-1 | TRBV28 | 15 | NA | once | TGTGCCAGCAGTTCATGGGGCGGGAGTGACACTGAAGCTTTCTTT | CASSSWGGSDTEAFF
TRBJ2-1 | TRBV27 | 15 | TRBD2 | NA | TGTGCCAGCAGTTTCGTCGGGGGGGGCCTGAATGAGCAGTTCTTC | CASSFVGGGLNEQFF
TRBJ2-5 | TRBV11-2 | 13 | NA | NA | TGTGCCAGCAGCTTCTGGGGAGAAGAGACCCAGTACTTC | CASSFWGEETQYF
TRBJ2-3 | TRBV16 | 11 | NA | NA | TGTGCCAGCACTTCCACAGATACGCAGTATTTT | CASTSTDTQYF
TRBJ1-5 | TRBV21-1 | 18 | NA | once | TGTGCCAGCAGCAATTGGCGGGGGGCCGGATCGGCGAATCAGCCCCAGCATTTT | CASSNWRGAGSANQPQHF
TRBJ2-2 | TRBV7-3 | 12 | NA | NA | TGTGCCAGCAGCGAAGCCGCCGGGGAGCTGTTTTTT | CASSEAAGELFF
TRBJ1-3 | TRBV9 | 18 | NA | NA | TGTGCCAGCAGCGGGGGGGAGATTGGCGGAAGGCGAGGAAACACCATATATTTT | CASSGGEIGGRRGNTIYF
TRBJ1-2 | TRBV5-5 | 13 | TRBD1 | NA | TGTGCCAGCAGCTCAGGCACAGGGGGTGGCTACACCTTC | CASSSGTGGGYTF
TRBJ2-5 | TRBV10-3 | 14 | NA | NA | TGTGCCACCTCTTCCCCCCGGTACCAAGAGACCCAGTACTTC | CATSSPRYQETQYF
TRBJ1-1 | TRBV5-1 | 13 | NA | NA | TGCGCCAGCAGCTTGGCAGGGTTTACTGAAGCTTTCTTT | CASSLAGFTEAFF
TRBJ2-7 | TRBV4-1 | 13 | NA | NA | TGCGCCAGCACCCTCTCGTATGGGAACGAGCAGTACTTC | CASTLSYGNEQYF
TRBJ1-1 | TRBV20-1 | 11 | NA | NA | TGCAGTGCTGGGGGACGCGTCGAAGCTTTCTTT | CSAGGRVEAFF
TRBJ1-1 | TRBV7-2 | 13 | NA | NA | TGTGCCAGCAGCCTACAGCAGAACACTGAAGCTTTCTTT | CASSLQQNTEAFF
TRBJ1-6 | TRBV7-2 | 15 | TRBD1 | NA | TGTGCCAGCAGCTTAGCGCCCACAGGGGGAACACCCCTCCACTTT | CASSLAPTGGTPLHF
TRBJ2-1 | TRBV18 | 15 | NA | few | TGTGCCAGCTCCAAAGGAACAGGGCTTTTCAATGAGCAGTTCTTC | CASSKGTGLFNEQFF
TRBJ2-4 | TRBV4-3 | 18 | NA | NA | TGCGCCAGCAGCTTATCGGGGCCGCTTGGGTTTACCAAAAACATTCAGTACTTC | CASSLSGPLGFTKNIQYF
TRBJ1-6 | TRBV9 | 15 | NA | once | TGTGCCAGCAGCGCGGTCGGCATGGGGAATTCACCCCTCCACTTT | CASSAVGMGNSPLHF